This TCR beta chain was observed in a study of vaccination and CD4 T cells after COVID-19. About the study: Taking of post-vaccine samples occurred a median about 70 days after dose two (range 14 to 241). Cells were stimulated with overlapping spike peptide pools from SARS-CoV-2, HCoV-NL63, HCoV-OC43 and HCoV-229E.

Treatment noted: roughly ten-day PBMC culture with coronavirus spike peptide pools or control peptides (ViraFEST assay). The unexposed donor provided CD4+ T cells, which were taken before the COVID-19 pandemic (2011-2018). ViraFEST used peptide pools to expand antigen-specific T cells, then sequenced TCRs. Each of days 3 and 7 saw half the medium replaced by fresh IL-2 medium. The CDR3 consists of 14 residues. Germline V lookup: CDR1 SGHDN, CDR2 FVKESK. Trimming took 4 bases from V and 4 from J, leaving 13 bases between them. The Oncomine TCR Beta short-read assay generated sequence data from the DNA of cultured CD4+ T cells. A single record per CDR3 protein comes from TCRdb applying MiXCR to the PCR reads. The sample records around 8,000 distinct CDR3 sequences, over 30% being singletons. This clonotype turned up a few times. Its specificity is not known.

The rearrangement uses TRBV14 and TRBJ1-2; D gene unclear. The specimen sequenced was CD4+ T cells from blood, cultured in vitro. The sequence was obtained from a human donor in good health. In nucleotides, the CDR3 is TGTGCCAGCAGCCGGTCACGGGGTATCTATGGCTACACCTTC. Its translation: CASSRSRGIYGYTF.